This TCR beta chain was obtained from a study of T cells expressing NK-cell markers. CDR1 LNHDA and CDR2 SQIVND come from the germline V gene (reference sequence). CDR3 size: 14 residues. TCRdb reprocessed the 5' RACE reads and reports one entry per CDR3 protein, with no DNA. This sample's clone table lists 300,000 to 450,000 distinct CDR3 sequences. V is TRBV19 and J is TRBJ1-1. This TCR derives from a man aged 18 to 69 in good health. Sequencing was performed on blood T cells: a sorted CD56 or NKG2C T cell subset, CD4+ or CD8+ T cells, or bulk PBMC T cells (not recorded which). Here the CDR3 reads CASRRDRQNTEAFF.